These T cell receptor beta chains were read from a single sample in a study of blood T cell repertoires in COVID-19. Using immunoSEQ multiplex PCR, the repertoire was profiled, and TCRdb retains in-frame clones only, with some absent. In the table there are roughly 330,000 clones, 70% to 90% of which are singletons. The sequencing input was PBMCs or T cells enriched from blood (not recorded which). The source is a woman aged 30 to 39 who had recovered from COVID-19. Both conserved end residues are trimmed from each CDR3. Each record gives: V gene, clone size, CDR3 protein. Clone size appears in some rows only: once, few, many, or a class for an expanded clone.

TRBV11-3 - ASSFGGDTEAF
TRBV4-2 - ASSQDPRGGSYNEQF
TRBV7-3 - ASSIGQGYEQY
TRBV30 once AWSPGGRRNYGYT
TRBV6-5 - ASSPVERTYNEQF
TRBV27 - ASSQGFGNTEAF
TRBV6-2/TRBV6-3 - ASSFLQGGNEQF
TRBV19 - ASSFAGQRPTLH
TRBV2 - ASSENAGTSETQY
TRBV6-6 - AGKGGQGSYEQY
TRBV27 - ASVGLAGAF
TRBV7-8 once ASSLDPQGQGGYT
TRBV3-1/TRBV3-2 - ASSQALGGPRRTDTQY
TRBV18 once ASSPVFTADYGYT
TRBV6-4 - ASSPLAGASSYNEQF
TRBV11-3 - ASSSGTGSSTDTQY
TRBV3-1/TRBV3-2 - ASSNTGAAEAF
TRBV7-9 - ASSPPGTRGSYEQF
TRBV7-3 - ASKEAGNTGELF
TRBV30 - AWRENHGQPQH
TRBV12-3/TRBV12-4 - ASSRDRAYGYT
TRBV29-1 - SVSKQGLVGTEAF
TRBV2 once ASSGELTNYGYT
TRBV3-1/TRBV3-2 - ASSQAGDRAGVTGELF
TRBV19 - ASRTTGGRGNYGYT
TRBV7-3 - ASSPAAGTEAF
TRBV4-3 - ASSHQRSGANGYT
TRBV6-5 - ASSYSRQGANYGYT
TRBV5-1 - ASSLGTGGYLEGYT
TRBV10-3 - AISERQDYGYT
TRBV2 once ASRGQGALGQY
TRBV5-1 - ASSLIGTTNNSPLH
TRBV6-5 - ASRAGTRRTEAF
TRBV19 few ASLGGSSAGYT
TRBV30 - AWVIPDRADYGYT
TRBV19 once ASSITQGIGNTIY
TRBV29-1 - SVALAGRGNTIY
TRBV28 - ASSLRQTWDYSNQPQH
TRBV15 - ATSRDRGVVYEQY
TRBV29-1 - SASDRAVGPQH
TRBV6-2/TRBV6-3 - ASGPPGPNYT
TRBV11-3 - ASSLGRTGTGL
TRBV9 - ASSVAGSSGNTIY
TRBV23-1 - ASSPIKTGTSLH
TRBV30 - AGDRTYEQY
TRBV3-1/TRBV3-2 - ASSQHGGYGYT
TRBV5-1 - ASSLGGVAEAF
TRBV10-1 - ASSDGGGEETQY
TRBV6-5 - AGTGNQPQH
TRBV5-1 - ASSLDGTTT
TRBV7-9 - ASSFSGRYGYT
TRBV19 - ASTGAGTSGNTIY
TRBV9 - ASSVEAGGTGELF
TRBV5-6 - ASSPTIFSRQGDGYT
TRBV29-1 - SARSSGQPQH
TRBV2 - ASSAGQIYYGYT
TRBV4-2 - ASSQDPGTGVYGYT